The 12 T cell receptor beta chains presented below share a single source sample, sequenced in a study of identical twins. MiXCR, run by TCRdb on the 5' RACE reads, gives a single entry per CDR3 protein. The sample lists roughly 490,000 distinct CDR3 sequences, roughly an eighth seen once, with approximately 0.98% in the top ten. The data were also submitted as part of a second study, on yellow fever vaccine responses in identical twins.

The sequenced sample was CD4+ T cells sorted from blood. Every receptor here comes from a woman aged 18-29 years in good health.

This chain links TRBV24-1 with TRBJ2-3; 15 bases match TRBD2. The ends lost 2 bases at V and 4 bases at J; junction bases unmatched: 3. The CDR3 spans 17 residues. Germline CDR1 KGHDR, CDR2 SFDVKD. CDR3 sequence: CATSDWTSGRAPDTQYF. The DNA for the CDR3 is TGTGCCACCAGTGATTGGACTAGCGGGAGGGCCCCAGATACGCAGTATTTT.

This clonotype was recorded many times. V gene TRBV5-1 combines with J gene TRBJ2-7; either TRBD1 or TRBD2 may fit D (5 bases each). This CDR3 spans 14 amino acids. Germline V gene lookup returns CDR1 SGHRS and CDR2 YFSETQ. Trimming pared 0 bases from V and 5 bases from J, leaving 12 bases between. In DNA form, the CDR3 reads TGCGCCAGCAGCTTGGGGGACGACGTACACGAGCAGTACTTC. This sequence encodes CASSLGDDVHEQYF.

This clonotype was recorded a few times. The rearrangement uses TRBV6-1 and TRBJ2-7; 9 bases align to TRBD1. The V gene end was trimmed by 6 bases and the J gene end by 6 bases; junction bases not matched to a gene: 12. The CDR3 length is 15 residues. Germline values: CDR1 MNHNS, CDR2 SASEGT. This CDR3 is CASRPPGQGSSEQYF. In DNA, the CDR3 is TGTGCCAGCAGGCCACCGGGACAGGGAAGTAGCGAGCAGTACTTC.

Only a few counts were recorded for this clonotype. J is TRBJ2-3 and V is TRBV12-3 or TRBV12-4, with D perhaps matching TRBD1 (6 bases). The V gene lost 5 bases and the J gene lost 6 bases, with 21 bases spanning the gap. The CDR3 is made up of 16 amino acids. CDR3: CASSPAHRASGDTQYF. The CDR3 coding sequence is TGTGCCAGCAGTCCCGCCCACAGGGCTTCGGGGGATACGCAGTATTTT.

This clonotype has a handful of counts. The V and J genes are TRBV29-1 and TRBJ2-1; D tentatively reads TRBD1 or TRBD2 (5 bases each). Trimming removed 3 bases from V and 7 bases from J, with 7 bases in between. The CDR3 spans 11 residues. Germline CDR1 reads SQVTM; CDR2 reads ANQGSEA. This CDR3 is CSVEGENEQFF. CDR3 DNA sequence: TGCAGCGTTGAGGGGGAGAATGAGCAGTTCTTC.

This clonotype was found a few times. This chain links TRBV20-1 with TRBJ2-1; 8 nucleotides match TRBD2. The trim removed 5 bases at V and 10 bases at J, leaving 10 bases unmatched. This CDR3 is 13 amino acids long. Germline loops: CDR1 DFQATT, CDR2 SNEGSKA (reference sequence). The CDR3 is CSADSGTGLEQFF. CDR3 DNA: TGCAGTGCTGATAGCGGGACGGGTCTCGAGCAGTTCTTC.

This clonotype has a handful of counts. This chain links TRBV4-3 with TRBJ2-3; D may be TRBD1 (6 bases). CDR3 length: 16 residues. CDR1 and CDR2 from the germline V gene are LGHNA and YSLEER. V was cut by 3 bases and J by 2 bases, with 15 bases left in between. The DNA of the CDR3 is TGCGCCAGCAGCCACGCTTGGTTGGGGGCCACAGATACGCAGTATTTT. This gives the protein CASSHAWLGATDTQYF.

A note on this clonotype: At one end, the junction sequence differs from germline, possibly due to a read error. The chain employs TRBV7-7 and TRBJ2-5; D perhaps matches TRBD2 (5 bases). This CDR3 region has 16 residues. Germline CDR1 is SSHAT and CDR2 is FNYEAQ (reference sequence). Here the CDR3 DNA reads TGTGCTAGCAGCTTAGCCTCCCAACGGGGCCAAGAGACCCAGTACTTC. The encoded protein is CASSLASQRGQETQYF.

The DNA of the CDR3 is TGCAGTGCTAGAGTCGGGGGTAACATGAACACTGAAGCTTTCTTT. Its protein product is CSARVGGNMNTEAFF. The chain combines TRBV20-1 with TRBJ1-1, with D tentatively TRBD1 (5 bases). The CDR3 covers 15 residues. Germline CDR1 DFQATT, CDR2 SNEGSKA (reference sequence). Trimming took off 1 base at V and 0 bases at J, with 12 bases between the two ends.

This clonotype was detected only a few times. The chain recombines TRBV9 with TRBJ2-7; D possibly corresponds to TRBD2 (6 bases). Germline V gene lookup returns CDR1 SGDLS and CDR2 YYNGEE. Trimming stripped 4 bases from V and 0 bases from J, with 11 bases between. This CDR3 comprises 14 residues. The CDR3 DNA follows: TGTGCCAGCAGCAATGGGGGGAGCTCCTACGAGCAGTACTTC. This translates into CASSNGGSSYEQYF.

This clonotype was detected many times. This chain uses TRBV29-1 with TRBJ2-7; TRBD1 matches 10 bases. The J segment lost 7 bases and the V segment lost 1 base, leaving 4 bases of the junction unmatched. The CDR3 runs to 13 residues. The germline V gene has CDR1 SQVTM and CDR2 ANQGSEA. Here the CDR3 reads CSVEGQGAAEQYF. CDR3 DNA: TGCAGCGTTGAAGGACAGGGGGCGGCGGAGCAGTACTTC.

This clonotype has a handful of counts. The chain couples TRBV5-6 to TRBJ2-1, with 8 bases lining up with TRBD1. J lost 1 base, V lost 4 bases, and 7 bases had no gene match. Germline lookup yields CDR1 SGHDT and CDR2 YYEEEE. The CDR3 runs 16 residues. The CDR3 protein is CASSRLGQGSYNEQFF. The DNA for the CDR3 is TGTGCCAGCAGCCGTCTTGGACAGGGATCCTACAATGAGCAGTTCTTC.